This TCR beta chain stems from a study of blood T cell repertoires in COVID-19. About the study: Acute and convalescent COVID-19 samples came from the United States, Italy and Spain.

Germline V gene data show CDR1 as LGHNA and CDR2 as YSLEER. V was trimmed by 0 bases and J by 5 bases, leaving 13 bases between them. The CDR3 has 15 amino acids. Using immunoSEQ multiplex PCR, the repertoire was profiled, and TCRdb retains in-frame clones only, with some absent. The sample shows approximately 120,000 clones, about 90% of them seen only once. Seattle patients were enrolled while actively infected and followed longitudinally. The rearrangement joins TRBV4-3 to TRBJ2-5, with D possibly matching TRBD2 (5 bases). This sequence was found in a man in his forties or fifties with COVID-19, enrolled during active disease. Material for sequencing was peripheral blood. The CDR3 DNA follows: TGCGCCAGCAGCCAAGAACTAGGAGTTGGGGAGACCCAGTACTTC. It encodes CASSQELGVGETQYF.